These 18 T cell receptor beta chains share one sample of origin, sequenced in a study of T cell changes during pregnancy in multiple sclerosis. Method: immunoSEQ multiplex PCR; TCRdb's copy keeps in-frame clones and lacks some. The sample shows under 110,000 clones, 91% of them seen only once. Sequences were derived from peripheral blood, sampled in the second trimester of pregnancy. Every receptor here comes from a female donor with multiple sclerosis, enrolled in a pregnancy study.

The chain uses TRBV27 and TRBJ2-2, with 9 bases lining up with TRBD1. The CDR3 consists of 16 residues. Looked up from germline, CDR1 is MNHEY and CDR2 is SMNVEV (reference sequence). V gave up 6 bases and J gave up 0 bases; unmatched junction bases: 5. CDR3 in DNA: TGTGCCAGCAGGCCCTGGGACAGGGCGAACACCGGGGAGCTGTTTTTT. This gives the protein CASRPWDRANTGELFF.

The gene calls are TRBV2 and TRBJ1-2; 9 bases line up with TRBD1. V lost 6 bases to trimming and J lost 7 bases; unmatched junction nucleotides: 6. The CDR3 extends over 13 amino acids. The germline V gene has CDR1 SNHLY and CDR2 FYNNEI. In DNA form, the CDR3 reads TGTGCCAGCAGGTACAGGGGGCTCACTGGCTACACCTTC. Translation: CASRYRGLTGYTF. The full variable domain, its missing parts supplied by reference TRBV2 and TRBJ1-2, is EPEVTQTPSHQVTQMGQEVILRCVPISNHLYFYWYRQILGQKVEFLVSFYNNEISEKSEIFDDQFSVERPDGSNFTLKIRSTKLEDSAMYFCASRYRGLTGYTFGSGTRLTVV.

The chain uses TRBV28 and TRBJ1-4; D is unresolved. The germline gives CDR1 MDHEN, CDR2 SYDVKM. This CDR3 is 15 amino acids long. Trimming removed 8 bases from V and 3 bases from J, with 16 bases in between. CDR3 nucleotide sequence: TGTGCCAGCTCTTCAGGCGGGGTGTCTAATGAAAAACTGTTTTTT. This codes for CASSSGGVSNEKLFF. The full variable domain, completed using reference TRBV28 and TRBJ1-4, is DVKVTQSSRYLVKRTGEKVFLECVQDMDHENMFWYRQDPGLGLRLIYFSYDVKMKEKGDIPEGYSVSREKKERFSLILESASTNQTSMYLCASSSGGVSNEKLFFGSGTQLSVL.

This CDR3 is CASSSPIEGGNYEQYF. The DNA for the CDR3 is TGTGCCAGCAGTTCTCCTATTGAGGGAGGAAACTACGAGCAGTACTTC. J is TRBJ2-7 and V is TRBV28, with D perhaps TRBD2 (6 bases). The CDR3 runs to 16 residues. V was shortened by 4 bases and J by 3 bases, with 19 bases between the two germline ends. Germline-derived CDR1 and CDR2 are MDHEN and SYDVKM.

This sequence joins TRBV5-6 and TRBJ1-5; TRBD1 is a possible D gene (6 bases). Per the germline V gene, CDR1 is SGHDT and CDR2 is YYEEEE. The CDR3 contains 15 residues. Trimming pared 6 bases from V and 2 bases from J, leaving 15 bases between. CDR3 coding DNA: TGTGCCAGCATGAAATGGGGGGGCGGCAATCAGCCCCAGCATTTT. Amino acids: CASMKWGGGNQPQHF.

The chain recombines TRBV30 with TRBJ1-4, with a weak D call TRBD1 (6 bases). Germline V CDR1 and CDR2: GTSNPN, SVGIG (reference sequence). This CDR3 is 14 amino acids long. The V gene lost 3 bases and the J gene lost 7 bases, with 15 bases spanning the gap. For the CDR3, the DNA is TGTGCCTGGAGAAGACAGGCGACGGGTGAAAAACTGTTTTTT. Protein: CAWRRQATGEKLFF.

The CDR3 sequence: CSVASGLSYEQYF. The DNA for the CDR3 is TGCAGCGTTGCCAGTGGCTTATCCTACGAGCAGTACTTC. The chain carries TRBV29-1 and TRBJ2-7; no clear D. Germline CDR1 SQVTM, CDR2 ANQGSEA. The CDR3 has 13 residues. V was pared by 4 bases and J by 1 base, with 11 bases between.

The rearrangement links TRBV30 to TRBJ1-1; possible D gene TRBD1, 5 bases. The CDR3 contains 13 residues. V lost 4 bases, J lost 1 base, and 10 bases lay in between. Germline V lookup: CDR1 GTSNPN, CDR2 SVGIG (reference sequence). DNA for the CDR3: TGTGCCTGGAAACAGGTTCAGAACACTGAAGCTTTCTTT. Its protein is CAWKQVQNTEAFF. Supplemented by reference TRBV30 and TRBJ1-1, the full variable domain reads SQTIHQWPATLVQPVGSPLSLECTVEGTSNPNLYWYRQAAGRGLQLLFYSVGIGQISSEVPQNLSASRPQDRQFILSSKKLLLSDSGFYLCAWKQVQNTEAFFGQGTRLTVV.

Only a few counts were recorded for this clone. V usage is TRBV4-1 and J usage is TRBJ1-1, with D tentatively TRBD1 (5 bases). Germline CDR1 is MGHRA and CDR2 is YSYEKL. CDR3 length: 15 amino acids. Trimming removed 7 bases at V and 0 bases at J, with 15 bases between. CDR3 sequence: CASTKGQFMNTEAFF. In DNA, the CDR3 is TGCGCCAGCACCAAGGGGCAGTTCATGAACACTGAAGCTTTCTTT.

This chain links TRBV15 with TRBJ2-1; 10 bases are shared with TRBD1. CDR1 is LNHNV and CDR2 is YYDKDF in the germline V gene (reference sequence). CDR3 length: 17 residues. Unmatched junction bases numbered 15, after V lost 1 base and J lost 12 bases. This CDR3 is CATSRGGVGTGERGQFF. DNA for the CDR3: TGTGCCACCAGCAGAGGTGGGGTCGGGACAGGGGAGAGGGGGCAGTTCTTC.

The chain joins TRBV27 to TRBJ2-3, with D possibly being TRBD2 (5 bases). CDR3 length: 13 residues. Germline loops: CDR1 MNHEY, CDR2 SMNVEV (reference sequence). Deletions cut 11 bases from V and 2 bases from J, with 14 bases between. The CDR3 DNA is TGTGCCCAGCTGGGGAGCAACACAGATACGCAGTATTTT. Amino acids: CAQLGSNTDTQYF.

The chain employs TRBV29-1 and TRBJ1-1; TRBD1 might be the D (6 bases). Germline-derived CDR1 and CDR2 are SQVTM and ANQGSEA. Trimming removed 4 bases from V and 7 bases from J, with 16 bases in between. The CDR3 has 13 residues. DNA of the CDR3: TGCAGCGTTGCCTTAGGACAGCAAAGTGAAGCTTTCTTT. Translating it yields CSVALGQQSEAFF.

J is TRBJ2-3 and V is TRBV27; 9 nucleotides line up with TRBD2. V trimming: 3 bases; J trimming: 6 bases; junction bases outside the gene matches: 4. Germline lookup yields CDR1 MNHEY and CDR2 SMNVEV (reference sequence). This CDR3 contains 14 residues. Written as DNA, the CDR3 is TGTGCCAGCAGTTTGGGCGGGAGGGGGGATACGCAGTATTTT. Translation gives CASSLGGRGDTQYF.

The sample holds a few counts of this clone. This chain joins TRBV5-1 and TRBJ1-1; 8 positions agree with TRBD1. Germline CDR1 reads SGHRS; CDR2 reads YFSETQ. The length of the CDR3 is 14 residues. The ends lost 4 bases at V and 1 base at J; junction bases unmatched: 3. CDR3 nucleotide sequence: TGCGCCAGCAGCCTCAGGGGGCCGAACACTGAAGCTTTCTTT. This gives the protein CASSLRGPNTEAFF.

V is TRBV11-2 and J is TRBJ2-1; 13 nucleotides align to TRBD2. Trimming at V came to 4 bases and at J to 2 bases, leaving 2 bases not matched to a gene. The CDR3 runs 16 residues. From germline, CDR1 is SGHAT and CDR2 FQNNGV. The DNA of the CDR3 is TGTGCCAGCAGCTCAGGGACTAGCGGGACCTACAATGAGCAGTTCTTC. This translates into CASSSGTSGTYNEQFF.

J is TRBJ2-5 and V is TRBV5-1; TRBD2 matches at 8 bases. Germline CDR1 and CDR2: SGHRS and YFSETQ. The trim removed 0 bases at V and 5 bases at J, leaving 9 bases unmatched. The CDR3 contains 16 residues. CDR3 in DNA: TGCGCCAGCAGCTTGGATGTACGAGCGGGAGAGGAGACCCAGTACTTC. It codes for CASSLDVRAGEETQYF.

DNA for the CDR3: TGTGCCAGCAGCTTAAATCGTCTCAGCGGGGAGCTGTTTTTT. This codes for CASSLNRLSGELFF. The chain links TRBV7-2 to TRBJ2-2; D remains unclear. Germline CDR1 reads SGHTA; CDR2 reads FQGNSA. V was cut by 2 bases and J by 7 bases, with 11 bases left in between. CDR3 length equals 14 residues.

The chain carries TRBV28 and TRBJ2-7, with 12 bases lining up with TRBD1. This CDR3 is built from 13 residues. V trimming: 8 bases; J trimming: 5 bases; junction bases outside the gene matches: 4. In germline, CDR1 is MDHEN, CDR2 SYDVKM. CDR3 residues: CASGDRGLDEQYF. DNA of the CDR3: TGTGCCAGCGGGGACAGGGGGCTAGACGAGCAGTACTTC.